These T cell receptor beta chains were read from a single sample in a study of shared clonotypes between healthy human individuals. Method: immunoSEQ multiplex PCR; TCRdb's copy keeps in-frame clones and lacks some. The sample holds about 770,000 clones, roughly two thirds seen once. The sequencing sample was made of memory CD4+ T cells sorted from blood. The origin of the receptors is a woman under 40 in good health. CDR3s include the opening cysteine and the closing phenylalanine or tryptophan. The order of the fields is D gene, J gene, V gene, clone size, CDR3 protein, CDR3 DNA. The D gene is left open where the match is weak. Rows may omit the clone size; those that give it use once, few, many or a size class.

>TRBD2|TRBJ2-5|TRBV29-1|.
CSVLGLAGAGETQYF
TGCAGCGTCCTGGGACTAGCGGGAGCCGGCGAGACCCAGTACTTC
>.|TRBJ2-1|TRBV30|.
CAWRGGWRLSYNEQFF
TGTGCCTGGAGAGGGGGTTGGCGGCTCTCCTACAATGAGCAGTTCTTC
>TRBD1|TRBJ1-4|TRBV5-4|.
CASSPDRGRREKLFF
TGTGCCAGCAGCCCTGACAGGGGGCGACGGGAAAAACTGTTTTTT
>TRBD1|TRBJ2-3|TRBV19|few
CASSFRTGGDTQYF
TGTGCCAGTAGTTTCAGGACAGGGGGTGATACGCAGTATTTT
>.|TRBJ1-1|TRBV18|.
CASSPRGGNTEAFF
TGTGCCAGCTCACCCAGGGGAGGGAACACTGAAGCTTTCTTT
>TRBD2|TRBJ2-7|TRBV5-5|.
CASSRGLAGGSYEQYF
TGTGCCAGCAGCCGGGGGCTGGCGGGAGGATCATACGAGCAGTACTTC
>TRBD2|TRBJ2-2|TRBV29-1|once
CSVGTSTYTGELFF
TGCAGCGTTGGGACTAGCACTTACACCGGGGAGCTGTTTTTT
>.|TRBJ2-5|TRBV2|.
CASTPLSETQYF
TGTGCCAGCACTCCCCTCTCGGAGACCCAGTACTTC
>.|TRBJ2-7|TRBV29-1|.
CSVEETSNLNPRNEQYF
TGCAGCGTTGAAGAGACGAGTAATTTAAACCCTCGAAACGAGCAGTACTTC
>TRBD2|TRBJ2-2|TRBV2|few
CASTPLASGTGELFF
TGTGCCAGCACCCCCCTGGCTAGCGGGACCGGGGAGCTGTTTTTT
>.|TRBJ1-4|TRBV18|.
CASTSDLNEKLFF
TGTGCCAGTACTTCAGATCTTAATGAAAAACTGTTTTTT
>TRBD1|TRBJ1-4|TRBV6-1|once
CASSTRTGEKLFF
TGTGCCAGCAGCACTCGGACAGGAGAAAAACTGTTTTTT
>TRBD2|TRBJ2-3|TRBV7-2|.
CASKGLADIYTQYF
TGTGCCAGCAAGGGACTAGCAGACATATATACGCAGTATTTT
>TRBD2|TRBJ2-7|TRBV7-6|.
CASSTRLAVAYEQYF
TGTGCCAGCAGCACTCGACTAGCGGTTGCCTACGAGCAGTACTTC
>TRBD2|TRBJ2-5|TRBV28|.
CASSFFGLARETQYF
TGTGCCAGCAGTTTTTTTGGACTAGCGAGGGAGACCCAGTACTTC
>.|TRBJ1-3|TRBV5-1|.
CASSLAPRDGGNTIYF
TGCGCCAGCAGCTTGGCCCCCCGGGACGGTGGAAACACCATATATTTT
>.|TRBJ2-7|TRBV10-3|.
CAISGTAAVEQYF
TGTGCCATCAGTGGGACAGCCGCGGTCGAGCAGTACTTC
>TRBD2|TRBJ2-7|TRBV27|.
CASSPRGSGSYEQYF
TGTGCCAGCAGTCCCAGGGGTAGCGGGAGTTACGAGCAGTACTTC
>TRBD1|TRBJ2-2|TRBV9|.
CASSGQTGIGELFF
TGTGCCAGCAGCGGGCAGACAGGGATCGGGGAGCTGTTTTTT
>.|TRBJ2-1|TRBV20-1|.
CSASRNEQFF
TGCAGTGCTAGCCGAAATGAGCAGTTCTTC
>.|TRBJ1-1|TRBV29-1|many
CSVDSPENTEAFF
TGCAGCGTTGATAGCCCAGAGAACACTGAAGCTTTCTTT
>.|TRBJ2-3|TRBV28|.
CASRASLLGTDTQYF
TGTGCCAGTCGGGCCTCCCTTTTGGGGACGGATACGCAGTATTTT
>.|TRBJ2-5|TRBV7-3|few
CASSLTGLGSRETQYF
TGTGCCAGCAGCTTAACGGGCCTCGGGAGTCGAGAGACCCAGTACTTC
>.|TRBJ2-1|TRBV5-1|.
CASSLGGGVRSNEQFF
TGCGCCAGCAGCTTGGGAGGCGGGGTGCGGTCCAATGAGCAGTTCTTC
>TRBD1|TRBJ2-7|TRBV6-5|.
CASSYSVQGGHEQYF
TGTGCCAGCAGTTACTCGGTACAGGGGGGACACGAGCAGTACTTC
>TRBD1|TRBJ2-7|TRBV2|.
CASSGQGTSYEQYF
TGTGCCAGCAGTGGACAGGGAACTTCCTACGAGCAGTACTTC
>TRBD1|TRBJ2-3|TRBV4-2|.
CASSSTGGQRADTQYF
TGTGCCAGCAGCTCAACAGGGGGTCAGCGTGCAGATACGCAGTATTTT
>.|TRBJ2-1|TRBV28|.
CASSLSGGDGGQFF
TGTGCCAGCAGTTTATCAGGCGGGGACGGTGGGCAGTTCTTC
>.|TRBJ2-7|TRBV18|.
CASSPAGGSEQYF
TGTGCCAGCTCACCGGCTGGGGGGAGCGAGCAGTACTTC
>.|TRBJ2-1|TRBV6-5|many
CASSSLGAYNEQFF
TGTGCCAGCAGTTCCCTCGGCGCATACAATGAGCAGTTCTTC
>.|TRBJ2-3|TRBV5-4|.
CASSLYSTDTQYF
TGTGCCAGCAGCTTGTATAGCACAGATACGCAGTATTTT
>.|TRBJ2-5|TRBV6-6|once
CASSYIRGAVQETQYF
TGTGCCAGCAGTTATATACGCGGGGCGGTCCAAGAGACCCAGTACTTC
>TRBD1|TRBJ1-4|TRBV6-5|.
CASSYQQGWSGEKLFF
TGTGCCAGCAGTTATCAACAGGGGTGGAGTGGGGAAAAACTGTTTTTT